This T cell receptor (beta chain) is from a study of blood T cell repertoires in COVID-19. At the level of the study: The origin of the acute and convalescent COVID-19 samples was the United States, Italy and Spain. From T cells, B-cell-depleted T cells, or PBMCs came the material, which was cDNA or gDNA.

Germline CDR1 is SGHRS and CDR2 is YFSETQ. This CDR3 has 16 residues. V shed 5 bases, J shed 5 bases, and the junction held 7 bases outside the gene matches. Generated by immunoSEQ multiplex PCR, the TCRdb table keeps only in-frame clones and is missing some. This table has 60,000 to 90,000 clones, 65% to 90% appearing once. Source material: peripheral blood. The TCR sequence derives from a woman aged 45-60 years with acute or convalescent COVID-19. The chain couples TRBV5-1 to TRBJ2-3; 14 bases align to TRBD2. The CDR3 DNA reads as TGCGCCAGCAGTGCGGGACTAGCGGGAGTTGGAGATACGCAGTATTTT. Its translation is CASSAGLAGVGDTQYF.